This TCR beta chain was sequenced during a study of blood T cell repertoires in COVID-19 (dated by TCRdb to between 2020 and 2021). About the full investigation: Samples covering the acute and convalescent phases of COVID-19 were provided by collaborators in the United States, Italy and Spain. The prospective study material was composed of cDNA or gDNA derived from T cells, B-cell-depleted T cells, or PBMCs. Subjects who had been exposed to COVID-19, were actively infected with it, or had recovered from it provided the deeply sampled blood TCRbeta repertoires that made up the dataset. The repertoires were made available in a free public database intended to serve as a resource for research on the immune response to SARS-CoV-2. The samples were drawn from the first 160 participants of the ongoing ImmuneRACE study and from more than 1,000 subjects provided by 6 global collaborators. Nearly every sample came with metadata listing a de-identified subject ID, COVID-19 status, age in years and sex. Where available, HLA class I and class II types were taken from metadata supplied by the sample provider and were not determined by assay-based typing. General study outcomes and caveats: The amount of clinical and demographic metadata varied by source and participant and was provided uncurated.

The germline V gene (reference sequence) provides CDR1 LNHDA and CDR2 SQIVND. Including cysteine and phenylalanine, the CDR3 has 14 amino acids. Only the CDR3 part of the read is kept: 42 bases, read in frame from the first base. V ends up 6 bases short and J 4 bases short, with an unmatched junction base count of 6. TCRbeta CDR3 regions were amplified from genomic DNA using the immunoSEQ Assay, a bias-controlled multiplex PCR. Concerning the study's data processing: Within the assay, amplification of reference gene primers was used to estimate how many nucleated cells each sample contained. To quantify the absolute abundance of each unique TCRbeta CDR3 rearrangement, sequence reads were collapsed and filtered. For each sample, productive Simpson clonality was calculated by taking the square root of Simpson's diversity index across productive rearrangements. TCRdb holds this immuneACCESS table with in-frame rearrangements only. Some clones are missing; in checked studies, unresolved V genes explain under half, and the rest has no known cause. The D gene and trimming were derived from the DNA, and the V and J assignments and clone size from that table. Within this sample are about 72,000 clones, with 65% to 90% of them counted one time only. Under 13% of the sample is held by the ten biggest clonotypes.

The collaborating institutions used their own protocols to collect whole blood in K2EDTA tubes. For TCRbeta analysis, collaborators shipped samples in one of three forms: frozen whole blood, isolated PBMCs, or DNA extracted from either of those sample types. A word on this clone: There is no known antigen for this receptor. No per-base quality is available; no much larger clone lies one base away.

This sequence originates from a man aged 65 to 79 with active or convalescent COVID-19. Recombination connected TRBV19 to TRBJ1-2, with TRBD1 identical over 9 junction bases. Sequences were obtained from peripheral blood. The nucleotides are TGTGCCAGTAGAACCCAGGGACAGGGCTATGGCTACACCTTC. The translation is CASRTQGQGYGYTF.